The 20 T cell receptor beta chains below all came from one sample that was sequenced in a study of shared clonotypes between healthy human individuals. The method was immunoSEQ multiplex PCR; TCRdb's version includes in-frame clones alone and lacks a portion of them. The sample shows about a million clones, around 74% of them seen only once. The sequencing sample was made of memory CD4+ T cells sorted from blood. Subset noted: CD45RA-negative fraction. The receptors come from a man between 18 and 29 years old in good health.

The genes are TRBV2 and TRBJ2-2; 7 nucleotides align to TRBD1. Trimming removed 6 bases from V and 5 bases from J; junction bases left unmatched: 6. Germline V gene lookup returns CDR1 SNHLY and CDR2 FYNNEI. The CDR3 contains 14 residues. Here the CDR3 reads CASSITGETGELFF. CDR3 nucleotide sequence: TGTGCCAGCAGCATAACAGGGGAAACCGGGGAGCTGTTTTTT.

The chain is built from TRBV6-5 and TRBJ2-5; D is ambiguous. The CDR3 is 15 residues long. Trimming left V 2 bases short and J 4 bases short, with 14 bases between. Germline CDR1 MNHEY, CDR2 SVGAGI. CDR3 sequence reads: CASSYLGSTAETQYF. Written as DNA, the CDR3 is TGTGCCAGCAGTTACCTAGGCTCTACAGCAGAGACCCAGTACTTC.

Many counts were recorded for this clone. The chain uses TRBV5-1 and TRBJ1-2, with D perhaps TRBD1 (5 bases). This CDR3 is built from 15 residues. The germline V gene has CDR1 SGHRS and CDR2 YFSETQ. The V end lost 6 bases, the J end lost 3 bases, and 18 bases lay between the germline ends. CDR3 residues: CASNSGEGFDYGYTF. CDR3 nucleotide sequence: TGCGCCAGCAACAGTGGCGAGGGGTTTGACTATGGCTACACCTTC.

The rearrangement uses TRBV6-5 and TRBJ1-1; TRBD1 aligns across 7 bases. J gave up 0 bases and V 7 bases, and 2 bases lay outside the gene matches. Per the germline V gene, CDR1 is MNHEY and CDR2 is SVGAGI. This CDR3 region has 13 residues. CDR3 in amino acids: CASTDRVNTEAFF. The CDR3 DNA follows: TGTGCCAGCACCGACAGGGTGAACACTGAAGCTTTCTTT.

The chain links TRBV29-1 to TRBJ2-1; 13 bases are shared with TRBD2. The ends lost 4 bases at V and 3 bases at J; junction bases unmatched: 3. The CDR3 has 15 residues. Germline V gene sequence: CDR1 SQVTM, CDR2 ANQGSEA. The CDR3 DNA sequence: TGCAGCGTTGGGACTAGCGGGGGTTTCTACAATGAGCAGTTCTTC. It specifies CSVGTSGGFYNEQFF.

This clone was counted a few times. The chain links TRBV6-1 to TRBJ1-1; no clear D gene. Germline-derived CDR1 and CDR2 are MNHNS and SASEGT. Trimming cost V 2 bases and J 6 bases, with 10 bases left between them. The CDR3 totals 13 residues. The CDR3 DNA is TGTGCCAGCAGTGAAAAGAAGGCCGCTGAAGCTTTCTTT. Encoded protein: CASSEKKAAEAFF.

The V and J genes are TRBV5-6 and TRBJ2-5; 7 bases line up with TRBD2. The ends lost 0 bases at V and 2 bases at J; junction bases unmatched: 16. The germline gives CDR1 SGHDT, CDR2 YYEEEE. This CDR3 region has 19 residues. The CDR3 protein is CASSLARWEGLTGQETQYF. The DNA of the CDR3 is TGTGCCAGCAGCTTGGCCCGGTGGGAGGGTCTCACGGGGCAAGAGACCCAGTACTTC.

The rearrangement uses TRBV2 and TRBJ2-7; D may be TRBD1 (6 bases). V dropped 6 bases and J dropped 4 bases, with 13 bases sitting between them. Germline CDR1 is SNHLY and CDR2 is FYNNEI. CDR3 length: 13 residues. In DNA form, the CDR3 reads TGTGCCAGCAGCCCCGGGACATGGTACGAGCAGTACTTC. Its protein is CASSPGTWYEQYF.

The table lists this clone with many counts. The rearrangement joins TRBV11-2 to TRBJ1-6, with TRBD1 matching over 9 bases. Trimming took 1 base from V and 4 from J; bases not matched to a gene: 8. Germline loops: CDR1 SGHAT, CDR2 FQNNGV. This CDR3 comprises 18 residues. The CDR3 DNA reads as TGTGCCAGCAGCTTAGCGGAACAGGGGGCTGGATATAATTCACCCCTCCACTTT. Its protein product is CASSLAEQGAGYNSPLHF. The full variable domain, completed using reference TRBV11-2 and TRBJ1-6, is EAGVAQSPRYKIIEKRQSVAFWCNPISGHATLYWYQQILGQGPKLLIQFQNNGVVDDSQLPKDRFSAERLKGVDSTLKIQPAKLEDSAVYLCASSLAEQGAGYNSPLHFGNGTRLTVT.

This clone was seen only a few times. The rearrangement links TRBV5-1 to TRBJ1-1; weak D call: TRBD1 (5 bases). This CDR3 is built from 13 residues. The V and J ends lost 4 bases and 7 bases respectively, with 14 bases between them. Germline CDR1 is SGHRS and CDR2 is YFSETQ. CDR3 loop: CASSPLGTVEAFF. CDR3 sequence (DNA): TGCGCCAGCAGCCCCCTTGGGACGGTTGAAGCTTTCTTT.

This chain connects TRBV6-1 to TRBJ1-2; tentative D call: TRBD1 (6 bases). Germline V gene sequence: CDR1 MNHNS, CDR2 SASEGT. Trimming cost V 2 bases and J 0 bases, with 10 bases left between them. CDR3 length: 15 amino acids. The CDR3 DNA is TGTGCCAGCAGTGAATGGGGGGCGACTAACTATGGCTACACCTTC. It translates to CASSEWGATNYGYTF.

The rearrangement joins TRBV18 to TRBJ1-3; a possible D gene is TRBD1 (5 bases). The germline gives CDR1 KGHSH, CDR2 LQKENI. This CDR3 is 14 amino acids long. V lost 8 bases and J lost 0, with 11 bases in between. The CDR3 loop reads CASRHDSSGNTIYF. The DNA for the CDR3 is TGTGCCAGCCGCCATGACAGCTCTGGAAACACCATATATTTT. Filled out from reference TRBV18 and TRBJ1-3, the complete variable domain reads NAGVMQNPRHLVRRRGQEARLRCSPMKGHSHVYWYRQLPEEGLKFMVYLQKENIIDESGMPKERFSAEFPKEGPSILRIQQVVRGDSAAYFCASRHDSSGNTIYFGEGSWLTVV.

The DNA of the CDR3 is TGTGCCAGCAGCGTAGATTGGGGGAATGAGCAGTTCTTC. Amino acid sequence: CASSVDWGNEQFF. V gene TRBV9 combines with J gene TRBJ2-1; D may be TRBD1 or TRBD2 (5 bases each). Germline V gene data show CDR1 as SGDLS and CDR2 as YYNGEE. The CDR3 length is 13 residues. V gave up 0 bases and J gave up 7 bases, with 8 bases separating them.

This chain uses TRBV18 with TRBJ1-1; 8 positions agree with TRBD1. V trimming: 4 bases; J trimming: 11 bases; junction bases outside the gene matches: 9. Per the germline V gene, CDR1 is KGHSH and CDR2 is LQKENI. The CDR3 extends over 13 amino acids. Here the CDR3 reads CASSQEDRGKAFF. Written as DNA, the CDR3 is TGTGCCAGCTCACAAGAAGACAGGGGAAAGGCTTTCTTT.

The J gene is TRBJ1-2, the V gene TRBV5-4, with D perhaps TRBD1 (6 bases). Germline values: CDR1 SGHNT, CDR2 YYREEE (reference sequence). Between the trimmed V and J ends, which lost 6 bases and 4 bases, there was a span of 13 bases. This CDR3 is 13 amino acids long. The CDR3 sequence is CASIPRGGYGYTF. In DNA, the CDR3 is TGTGCCAGCATCCCGCGAGGGGGCTATGGCTACACCTTC.

The chain couples TRBV4-2 to TRBJ1-3, with D perhaps TRBD1 (5 bases). This CDR3 spans 16 amino acids. V was trimmed by 0 bases and J by 0 bases, leaving 9 bases between them. CDR1 is LGHNA, CDR2 YNFKEQ, per germline. CDR3 coding DNA: TGTGCCAGCAGCCAAGAATGGGGGGTCTCTGGAAACACCATATATTTT. Encoded protein: CASSQEWGVSGNTIYF.

This chain links TRBV11-3 with TRBJ2-3, with a possible D match to TRBD2 (5 bases). The germline gives CDR1 SGHNT, CDR2 YENEEA. The ends were cut back, 5 bases at V and 2 bases at J, with 17 bases in the middle. The CDR3 covers 16 residues. In DNA, the CDR3 is TGTGCCAGCAGCCCCCGGTCAAGCGGCACCACAGATACGCAGTATTTT. Translating it yields CASSPRSSGTTDTQYF.

In nucleotides, the CDR3 is TGTGCCACCAGCAACTGGACTAGCGGGAAATACGAGCAGTACTTC. It encodes CATSNWTSGKYEQYF. The chain combines TRBV15 with TRBJ2-7; 12 bases are shared with TRBD2. V gave up 4 bases and J gave up 4 bases; unmatched junction bases: 5. Germline CDR1 LNHNV, CDR2 YYDKDF (reference sequence). The CDR3 spans 15 residues.

V gene TRBV11-2 combines with J gene TRBJ2-2, with D unclear. Trimming took off 5 bases at V and 0 bases at J, with 10 bases between the two ends. The CDR3 consists of 15 residues. Germline CDR1 is SGHAT and CDR2 is FQNNGV. The chain's CDR3 is CASSTRTANTGELFF. The CDR3 DNA is TGTGCCAGCAGCACCAGGACGGCGAACACCGGGGAGCTGTTTTTT.

As to this clone: One end of the junction fails to match germline, which may point to a read error. The chain employs TRBV7-7 and TRBJ2-7, with unresolved D. The CDR3 has 16 amino acids. Germline lookup yields CDR1 SSHAT and CDR2 FNYEAQ (reference sequence). This chain's CDR3 is CASSFSPGSYTYEQYF. As DNA, the CDR3 is TGTGCTAGCAGCTTCTCGCCCGGGTCTTATACCTACGAGCAGTACTTC.